The clone carrying this T cell receptor (beta chain) was found a few times. Its antigen is still unknown. The CDR3 is 17 amino acids. Germline CDR1 and CDR2: MNHEY and SMNVEV (reference sequence). Deletions cut 6 bases from V and 5 bases from J, with 25 bases between. The TCR beta cDNA libraries carried unique molecular identifiers. With roughly 0.9 to 10 million T cells as the source, a few hundred thousand cDNA molecules resulted. TCRdb fed the PCR reads into MiXCR, producing one record per CDR3 protein. The table shows some 450,000 distinct CDR3 sequences, with less than 45% occurring only once. These data originate in a study of post-analysis software for immune sequencing data. Study background: The cohort encompassed relapsing-remitting, secondary progressive and progressive-relapsing multiple sclerosis disease courses.

Study conclusions and caveats: With TRBV5-6, TRBV5-1 and TRBV20-1 included, a handful of TRBV segments were more frequent in patients than in controls. The authors found that F measure strongly co-clustered same-batch samples. Controls had significantly higher normalized Chao1 diversity than multiple sclerosis patients.

This sequence joins TRBV27 and TRBJ2-5, with D maybe TRBD2 (5 bases). The sequenced material came from blood. The TCR was taken from a girl between 10 and 17 years old with multiple sclerosis. As DNA, the CDR3 is TGTGCCAGCAGCATCAAGGGTGCCCAGCGGAGAGGGGAGACCCAGTACTTC. It encodes CASSIKGAQRRGETQYF.